This is a list of T cell receptor beta chains from one sample in a study of blood T cells in healthy people across ages. TCRdb ran MiXCR on the 5' RACE reads and lists one entry per CDR3 protein. Among approximately 850,000 distinct CDR3 sequences listed, roughly 64% were seen once. Sequencing used blood. All receptors come from a man in his thirties or forties in good health. Each CDR3 is given with its conserved first and last residue. Fields, in order: CDR3 DNA, CDR3 protein, CDR3 length, D gene, clone size, V gene, J gene. D genes are given only for firm matches. Rows may omit the clone size; those that give it use once, few, many or a size class.

DNA: TGCAGTGCTAGAATCTACTCCGGATTGAGCTCCTACAATGAGCAGTACTTC
CDR3: CSARIYSGLSSYNEQYF
length: 17
D: .
size: .
V: TRBV20-1
J: TRBJ2-7

DNA: TGCAGCGTTGTAGTGGATCTGACCTACGAGCAGTACTTC
CDR3: CSVVVDLTYEQYF
length: 13
D: .
size: .
V: TRBV29-1
J: TRBJ2-7

DNA: TGTGCCACCAGTGACCGGGGACAGGGGACCGGGGAGCTGTTTTTT
CDR3: CATSDRGQGTGELFF
length: 15
D: TRBD1
size: .
V: TRBV24-1
J: TRBJ2-2

DNA: TGTGCCAGCAGCTTTTTCCCACATGGAGCGGAAGGAGGCTACGAGCAGTACTTC
CDR3: CASSFFPHGAEGGYEQYF
length: 18
D: .
size: .
V: TRBV7-2
J: TRBJ2-7

DNA: TGTGCCAGCAGCCAAACAGGAAACCCTTACTACGAGCAGTACTTC
CDR3: CASSQTGNPYYEQYF
length: 15
D: .
size: few
V: TRBV11-1
J: TRBJ2-7

DNA: TGTGCCAGCAGCTTAGCCCACGCTAGCGTTGGGCAGTACTTC
CDR3: CASSLAHASVGQYF
length: 14
D: .
size: .
V: TRBV7-2
J: TRBJ2-7

DNA: TGCAGTGCTAGAGAGCCGACAGGGATGAACACTGAAGCTTTCTTT
CDR3: CSAREPTGMNTEAFF
length: 15
D: TRBD1
size: .
V: TRBV20-1
J: TRBJ1-1

DNA: TGTGCCAGCAGCCGTTTTGCGGTCCCCCCGTGCGAGCAGTACTTC
CDR3: CASSRFAVPPCEQYF
length: 15
D: .
size: .
V: TRBV4-2
J: TRBJ2-7

DNA: TGTGCCAGCAGTTTAGTGTCGCTCGCGGGAAACATTCAGTACTTC
CDR3: CASSLVSLAGNIQYF
length: 15
D: .
size: .
V: TRBV12-3/TRBV12-4
J: TRBJ2-4

DNA: TGCGCCAGCAGCCAAGACCACGACAGCTCCTACGAGCAGTACTTC
CDR3: CASSQDHDSSYEQYF
length: 15
D: .
size: .
V: TRBV4-3
J: TRBJ2-7

DNA: TGCAGCGTTGGAGTGGGCGCCAGCTCCTACAATGAGCAGTTCTTC
CDR3: CSVGVGASSYNEQFF
length: 15
D: .
size: .
V: TRBV29-1
J: TRBJ2-1

DNA: TGTGCCAGCAGCCAATACAGGGACACTGAAGCTTTCTTT
CDR3: CASSQYRDTEAFF
length: 13
D: .
size: .
V: TRBV14
J: TRBJ1-1

DNA: TGCAGTGCCCTCAGGGAGAACTATGGCTACACCTTC
CDR3: CSALRENYGYTF
length: 12
D: .
size: .
V: TRBV20-1
J: TRBJ1-2

DNA: TGCGCCAGCAGCTTGGGATTGTACCAAGAGACCCAGTACTTC
CDR3: CASSLGLYQETQYF
length: 14
D: .
size: .
V: TRBV5-1
J: TRBJ2-5

DNA: TGTGCCAGCAGTGAATTGTACAGCCCCTACGAGCAGTACTTC
CDR3: CASSELYSPYEQYF
length: 14
D: .
size: .
V: TRBV25-1
J: TRBJ2-7

DNA: TGTGCCAGCAGGTTAGGGGACAGCTCCTACGAGCAGTACTTC
CDR3: CASRLGDSSYEQYF
length: 14
D: TRBD1
size: once
V: TRBV27
J: TRBJ2-7

DNA: TGTGCCGGCAGTTCCACCAACAGAGGAGAGACCCAGTACTTC
CDR3: CAGSSTNRGETQYF
length: 14
D: .
size: .
V: TRBV12-3/TRBV12-4
J: TRBJ2-5

DNA: TGTGCCAGCAGCTCGGGACTAGACGAAGAGACCCAGTACTTC
CDR3: CASSSGLDEETQYF
length: 14
D: TRBD2
size: .
V: TRBV5-6
J: TRBJ2-5

DNA: TGCGCCAGCAGCCAAAGGGCCCGGACTAGCGGGAGCCACGAGCAGTTCTTC
CDR3: CASSQRARTSGSHEQFF
length: 17
D: TRBD2
size: .
V: TRBV4-3
J: TRBJ2-1

DNA: TGTGCCAGCAGCTCCGCAGGGAGCAATGAGCAGTTCTTC
CDR3: CASSSAGSNEQFF
length: 13
D: .
size: .
V: TRBV7-2
J: TRBJ2-1

DNA: TGTGCCAGCAGTTACTCCGTGAACACTGAAGCTTTCTTT
CDR3: CASSYSVNTEAFF
length: 13
D: .
size: few
V: TRBV6-5
J: TRBJ1-1

DNA: TGCAGTGCTAGGAGCGGGAGGGCTCACTACGAGCAGTACTTC
CDR3: CSARSGRAHYEQYF
length: 14
D: TRBD2
size: few
V: TRBV20-1
J: TRBJ2-7

DNA: TGTGCCAGCAGTGCTGGGACTCGGGGCGATACGCAGTATTTT
CDR3: CASSAGTRGDTQYF
length: 14
D: .
size: .
V: TRBV4-2
J: TRBJ2-3

DNA: TGTGCCAGCGTCACTCCGGAGGACAAAAATTCACCCCTCCACTTT
CDR3: CASVTPEDKNSPLHF
length: 15
D: .
size: .
V: TRBV6-2/TRBV6-3
J: TRBJ1-6

DNA: TGTGCCAGCAGCAAAGGGGGGGATCCGTACTTC
CDR3: CASSKGGDPYF
length: 11
D: .
size: .
V: TRBV3-1
J: TRBJ2-7

DNA: TGTGCCAGCAGCGTATGGGATTCTAACTATGGCTACACCTTC
CDR3: CASSVWDSNYGYTF
length: 14
D: .
size: .
V: TRBV9
J: TRBJ1-2